Listed below are T cell receptor beta chains from one sample, sequenced in a study of cytomegalovirus exposure and HLA in healthy donors. The table came from immunoSEQ multiplex PCR; TCRdb's copy has only in-frame clones and leaves some out. There are fewer than 250,000 clones in the sample; about 87% occur only once, and about 3% lies in the top ten. Source material: PBMCs. The receptors stem from a man aged 18 to 30 in good health and CMV-seronegative. Both conserved end residues are part of each CDR3. Fields, in order: V gene, J gene, clone size, D gene, CDR3 DNA, CDR3 protein. A D gene is named only where the DNA matches it firmly. Size is omitted from some rows. Given values are once, few, many or a class for expanded clones.

V: TRBV28
J: TRBJ1-5
size: -
D: -
DNA: TGTGCCACCAGACGGGGGGGACAGCCCCAGCATTTT
CDR3: CATRRGGQPQHF

V: TRBV30
J: TRBJ1-1
size: -
D: -
DNA: TGTGCCTGGAACATCGGGATCTCGAACACTGAAGCTTTCTTT
CDR3: CAWNIGISNTEAFF

V: TRBV7-7
J: TRBJ2-1
size: -
D: TRBD2
DNA: TGTGCCAGCAGCCTCAATAGCGGGGTCAACAATGAGCAGTTCTTC
CDR3: CASSLNSGVNNEQFF

V: TRBV14
J: TRBJ2-7
size: -
D: -
DNA: TGTGCCAGCAGCCCGAATCGAGGGGGTGGAAACGAGCAGTACTTC
CDR3: CASSPNRGGGNEQYF

V: TRBV5-6
J: TRBJ1-2
size: -
D: -
DNA: TGTGCCAGCAGCTTGGTTGGGGGCGACTATGGCTACACCTTC
CDR3: CASSLVGGDYGYTF

V: TRBV27
J: TRBJ2-1
size: -
D: TRBD2
DNA: TGTGCCAGCAGTACCCCCCGGACTAGCGGCTCCTACAATGAGCAGTTCTTC
CDR3: CASSTPRTSGSYNEQFF

V: TRBV30
J: TRBJ2-7
size: -
D: -
DNA: TGTGCCTCCAAAATGACAGCCTACGAGCAGTACTTC
CDR3: CASKMTAYEQYF

V: TRBV29-1
J: TRBJ2-3
size: once
D: -
DNA: TGCAGCGTTGAAATGGGAGAGGGCACAGATACGCAGTATTTT
CDR3: CSVEMGEGTDTQYF

V: TRBV29-1
J: TRBJ1-1
size: once
D: TRBD1
DNA: TGCAGCGTGGACAGGGGCGCTGAAGCTTTCTTT
CDR3: CSVDRGAEAFF

V: TRBV5-6
J: TRBJ2-7
size: once
D: -
DNA: TGTGCCAGCAGCCCCCGGGACATGAGGGAGCAGTACTTC
CDR3: CASSPRDMREQYF

V: TRBV27
J: TRBJ2-2
size: -
D: -
DNA: TGTGCCAGCAGCCTCCTGACTTATCCGAACACCGGGGAGCTGTTTTTT
CDR3: CASSLLTYPNTGELFF

V: TRBV27
J: TRBJ1-1
size: -
D: -
DNA: TGTGCCAGCAGTTTCGGACAGCTTAACACTGAAGCTTTCTTT
CDR3: CASSFGQLNTEAFF